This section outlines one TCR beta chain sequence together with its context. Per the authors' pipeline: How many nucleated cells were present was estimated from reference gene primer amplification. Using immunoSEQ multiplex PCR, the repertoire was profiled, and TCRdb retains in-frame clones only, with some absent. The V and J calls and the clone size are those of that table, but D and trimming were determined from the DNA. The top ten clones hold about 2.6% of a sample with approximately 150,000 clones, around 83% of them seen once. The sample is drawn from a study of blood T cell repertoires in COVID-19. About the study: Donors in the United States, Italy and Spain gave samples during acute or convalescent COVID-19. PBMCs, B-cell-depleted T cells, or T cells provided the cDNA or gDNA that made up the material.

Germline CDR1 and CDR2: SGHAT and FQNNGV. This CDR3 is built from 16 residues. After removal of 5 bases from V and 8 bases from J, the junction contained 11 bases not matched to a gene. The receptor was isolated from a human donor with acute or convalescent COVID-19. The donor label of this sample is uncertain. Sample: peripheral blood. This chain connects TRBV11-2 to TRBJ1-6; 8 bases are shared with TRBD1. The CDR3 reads CASSRGQDTFYSPLHF. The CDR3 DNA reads TGTGCCAGCAGCCGGGGACAGGATACTTTTTATTCACCCCTCCACTTT.